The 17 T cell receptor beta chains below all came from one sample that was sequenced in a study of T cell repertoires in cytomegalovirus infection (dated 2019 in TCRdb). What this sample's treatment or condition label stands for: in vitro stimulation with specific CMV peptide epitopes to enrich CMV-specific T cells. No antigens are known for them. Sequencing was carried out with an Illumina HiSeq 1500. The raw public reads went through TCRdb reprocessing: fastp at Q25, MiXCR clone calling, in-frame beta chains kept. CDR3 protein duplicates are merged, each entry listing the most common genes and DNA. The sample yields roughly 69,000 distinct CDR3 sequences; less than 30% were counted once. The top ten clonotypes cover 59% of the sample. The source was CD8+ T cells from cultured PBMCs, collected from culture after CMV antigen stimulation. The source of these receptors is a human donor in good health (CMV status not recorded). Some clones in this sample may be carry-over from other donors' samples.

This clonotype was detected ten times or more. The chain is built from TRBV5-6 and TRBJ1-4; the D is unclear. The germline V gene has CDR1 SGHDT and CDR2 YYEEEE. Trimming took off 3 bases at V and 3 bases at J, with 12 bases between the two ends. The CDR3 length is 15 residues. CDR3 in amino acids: CASSSLGPANEKLFF. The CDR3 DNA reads TGTGCCAGCAGCTCACTAGGGCCTGCTAATGAAAAACTGTTTTTT.

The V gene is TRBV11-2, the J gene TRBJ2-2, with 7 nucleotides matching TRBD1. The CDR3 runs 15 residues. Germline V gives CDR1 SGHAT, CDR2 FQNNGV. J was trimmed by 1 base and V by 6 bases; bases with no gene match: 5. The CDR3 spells CASRTTGMNTGELFF. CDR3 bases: TGTGCCAGCAGGACGACAGGGATGAACACCGGGGAGCTGTTTTTT.

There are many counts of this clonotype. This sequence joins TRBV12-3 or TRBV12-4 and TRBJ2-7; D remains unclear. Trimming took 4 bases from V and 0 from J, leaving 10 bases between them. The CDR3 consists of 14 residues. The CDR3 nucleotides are TGTGCCAGCAGTTCTGAATTCCTCTCCTACGAGCAGTACTTC. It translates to CASSSEFLSYEQYF.

The CDR3, as DNA: TGCGCCAGCAGCCAAGATTTGGGACAGGGGTCCTACGAGCAGTACTTC. It specifies CASSQDLGQGSYEQYF. The V call is TRBV4-1, the J call TRBJ2-7; 10 bases align to TRBD1. The CDR3 spans 16 residues. Trimming took 0 bases from V and 1 from J; bases not matched to a gene: 3. Germline values: CDR1 MGHRA, CDR2 YSYEKL.

The CDR3 reads CASSEIYPNYNEQFF. The CDR3 bases are TGTGCCAGCAGTGAAATCTACCCTAACTACAATGAGCAGTTCTTC. The chain uses TRBV2 and TRBJ2-1; D is undetermined. Trimming left V 2 bases short and J 3 bases short, with 11 bases between. Germline-derived CDR1 and CDR2 are SNHLY and FYNNEI. The CDR3 runs to 15 residues.

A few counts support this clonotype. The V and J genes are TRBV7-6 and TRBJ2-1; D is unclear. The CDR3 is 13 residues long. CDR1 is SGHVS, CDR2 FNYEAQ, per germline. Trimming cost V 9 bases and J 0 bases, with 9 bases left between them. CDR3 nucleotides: TGTGCCAGTCGACTGAGCTCCTACAATGAGCAGTTCTTC. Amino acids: CASRLSSYNEQFF.

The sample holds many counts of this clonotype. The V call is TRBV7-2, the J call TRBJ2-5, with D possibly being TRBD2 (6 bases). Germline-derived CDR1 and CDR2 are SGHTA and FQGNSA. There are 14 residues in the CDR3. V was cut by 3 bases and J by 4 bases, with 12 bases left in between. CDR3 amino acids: CASSFLGTRETQYF. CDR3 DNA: TGTGCCAGCAGCTTCCTAGGGACTCGAGAGACCCAGTACTTC.

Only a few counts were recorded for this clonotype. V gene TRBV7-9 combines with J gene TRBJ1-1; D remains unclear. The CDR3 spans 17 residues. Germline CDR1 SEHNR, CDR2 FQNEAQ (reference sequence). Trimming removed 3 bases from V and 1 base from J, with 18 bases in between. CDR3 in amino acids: CASSFPVRPSANTEAFF. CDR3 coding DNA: TGTGCCAGCAGCTTTCCTGTACGGCCGTCGGCGAACACTGAAGCTTTCTTT.

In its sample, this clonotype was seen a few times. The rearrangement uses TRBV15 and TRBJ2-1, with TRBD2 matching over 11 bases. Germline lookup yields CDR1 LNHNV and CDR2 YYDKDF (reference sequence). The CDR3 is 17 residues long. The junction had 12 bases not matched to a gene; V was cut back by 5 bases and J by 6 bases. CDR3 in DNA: TGTGCCACCAGCGCGACTAGCGGGGTCAAGACAGTCAATGAGCAGTTCTTC. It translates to CATSATSGVKTVNEQFF. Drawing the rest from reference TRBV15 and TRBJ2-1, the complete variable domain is DAMVIQNPRYQVTQFGKPVTLSCSQTLNHNVMYWYQQKSSQAPKLLFHYYDKDFNNEADTPDNFQSRRPNTSFCFLDIRSPGLGDTAMYLCATSATSGVKTVNEQFFGPGTRLTVL.

CDR3 DNA: TGTGCCAGCAGTCATAAGCGGACCGGGGAGCTGTTTTTT. Translating gives CASSHKRTGELFF. V gene TRBV27 combines with J gene TRBJ2-2; possibly TRBD2 for D (5 bases). V gave up 5 bases and J gave up 5 bases, with 9 bases separating them. Germline CDR1 reads MNHEY; CDR2 reads SMNVEV (reference sequence). The CDR3 length is 13 residues.

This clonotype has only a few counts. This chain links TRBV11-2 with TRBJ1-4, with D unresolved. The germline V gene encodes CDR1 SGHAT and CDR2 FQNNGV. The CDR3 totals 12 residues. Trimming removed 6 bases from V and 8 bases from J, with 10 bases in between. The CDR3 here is CASSPRAEKLFF. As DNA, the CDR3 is TGTGCCAGCAGTCCCCGGGCGGAAAAACTGTTTTTT. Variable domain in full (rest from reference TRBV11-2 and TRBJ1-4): EAGVAQSPRYKIIEKRQSVAFWCNPISGHATLYWYQQILGQGPKLLIQFQNNGVVDDSQLPKDRFSAERLKGVDSTLKIQPAKLEDSAVYLCASSPRAEKLFFGSGTQLSVL.

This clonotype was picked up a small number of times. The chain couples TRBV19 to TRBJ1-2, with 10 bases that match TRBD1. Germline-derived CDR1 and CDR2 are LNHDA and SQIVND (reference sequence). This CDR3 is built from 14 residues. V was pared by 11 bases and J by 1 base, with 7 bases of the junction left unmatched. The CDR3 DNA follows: TGTGCCTCCGAAGGGACAGGGGATAACTATGGCTACACCTTC. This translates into CASEGTGDNYGYTF.

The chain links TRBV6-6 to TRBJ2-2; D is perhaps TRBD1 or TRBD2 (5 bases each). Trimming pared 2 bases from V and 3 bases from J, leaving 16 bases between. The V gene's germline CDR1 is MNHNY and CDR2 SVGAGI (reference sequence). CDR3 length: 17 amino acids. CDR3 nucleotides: TGTGCCAGCAGTTACGCCAGGGACGTCCGTCACACCGGGGAGCTGTTTTTT. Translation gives CASSYARDVRHTGELFF.

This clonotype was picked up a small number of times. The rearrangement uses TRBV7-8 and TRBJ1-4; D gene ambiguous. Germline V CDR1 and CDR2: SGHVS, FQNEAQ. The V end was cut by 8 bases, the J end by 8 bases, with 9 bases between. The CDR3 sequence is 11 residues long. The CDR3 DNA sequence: TGTGCCAGCGGTCGAAGGGAAAAACTGTTTTTT. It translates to CASGRREKLFF.

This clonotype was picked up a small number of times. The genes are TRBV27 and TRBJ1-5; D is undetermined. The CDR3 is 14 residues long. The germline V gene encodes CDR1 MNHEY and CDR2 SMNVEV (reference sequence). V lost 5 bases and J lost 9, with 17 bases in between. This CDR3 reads CASSPAGKSRPQHF. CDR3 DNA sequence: TGTGCCAGCAGTCCCGCGGGGAAGTCGAGGCCCCAGCATTTT.

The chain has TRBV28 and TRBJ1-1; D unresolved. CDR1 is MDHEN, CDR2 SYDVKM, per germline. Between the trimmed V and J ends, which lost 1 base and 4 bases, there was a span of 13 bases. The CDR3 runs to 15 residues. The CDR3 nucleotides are TGTGCCAGCAGTTTATATGGATCGGGTAGCACTGAAGCTTTCTTT. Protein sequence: CASSLYGSGSTEAFF.

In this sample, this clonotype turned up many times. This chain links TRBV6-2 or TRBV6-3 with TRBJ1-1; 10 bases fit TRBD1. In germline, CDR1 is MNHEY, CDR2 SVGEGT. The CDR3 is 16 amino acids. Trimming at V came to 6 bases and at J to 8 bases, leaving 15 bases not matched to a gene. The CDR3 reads CASSRIGQGEGGEAFF. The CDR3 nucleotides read TGTGCCAGCAGCAGGATCGGACAGGGGGAGGGCGGCGAAGCTTTCTTT.